The T cell receptor (beta chain) described here comes from a study of Tregs in tolerant kidney transplant recipients. As to this clone: The observed sequence ends 3 residues before the CDR3 terminus, with the missing tail filled in from the germline J gene.

The V gene's germline CDR1 is SGHRS and CDR2 YFSETQ. The CDR3 has 15 residues. Between the trimmed V and J ends, which lost 0 bases and 2 bases, there was a span of 12 bases. The nonmyeloablative bone marrow transplants came from related graft donors, with transient mixed chimerism. Some clones are missing from TCRdb's copy, which holds only in-frame ones; the method was immunoSEQ multiplex PCR. The sample data list 25,000 or so clones. Here the sequenced sample was CD4+ T cells from blood (PBMCs), taken 6 months after the transplant. This rearrangement joins TRBV5-1 to TRBJ2-7; the D gene is possibly TRBD1 (5 bases). The receptor comes from a human patient who received a combined kidney and bone marrow transplant. T cells may partly derive from the graft donor. The CDR3: CASSLVETVPYEQYF. CDR3 bases read: TGCGCCAGCAGCTTGGTGGAGACAGTTCCCTACGAG.